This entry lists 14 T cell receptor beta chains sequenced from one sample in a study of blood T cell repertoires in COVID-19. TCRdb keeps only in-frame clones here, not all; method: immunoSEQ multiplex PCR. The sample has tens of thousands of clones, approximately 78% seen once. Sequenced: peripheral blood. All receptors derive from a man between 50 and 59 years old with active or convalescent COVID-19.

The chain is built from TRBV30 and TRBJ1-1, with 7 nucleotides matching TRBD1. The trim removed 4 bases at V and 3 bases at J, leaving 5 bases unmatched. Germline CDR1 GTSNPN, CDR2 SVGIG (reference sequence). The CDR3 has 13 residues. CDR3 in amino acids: CAWTGGPDTEAFF. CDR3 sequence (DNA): TGTGCCTGGACAGGGGGACCCGACACTGAAGCTTTCTTT.

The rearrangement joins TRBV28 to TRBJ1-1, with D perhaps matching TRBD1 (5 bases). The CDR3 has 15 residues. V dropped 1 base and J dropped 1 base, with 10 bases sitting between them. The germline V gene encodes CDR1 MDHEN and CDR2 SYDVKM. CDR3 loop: CASSLYPGWNTEAFF. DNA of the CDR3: TGTGCCAGCAGTTTATACCCAGGGTGGAACACTGAAGCTTTCTTT. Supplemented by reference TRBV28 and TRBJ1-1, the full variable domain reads DVKVTQSSRYLVKRTGEKVFLECVQDMDHENMFWYRQDPGLGLRLIYFSYDVKMKEKGDIPEGYSVSREKKERFSLILESASTNQTSMYLCASSLYPGWNTEAFFGQGTRLTVV.

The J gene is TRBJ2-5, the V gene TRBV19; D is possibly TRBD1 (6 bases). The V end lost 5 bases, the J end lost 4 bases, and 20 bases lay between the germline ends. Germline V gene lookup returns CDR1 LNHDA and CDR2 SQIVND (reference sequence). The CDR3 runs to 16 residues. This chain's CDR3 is CASSPRPGVVLETQYF. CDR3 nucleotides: TGTGCCAGTAGTCCCCGGCCAGGGGTCGTTTTAGAGACCCAGTACTTC.

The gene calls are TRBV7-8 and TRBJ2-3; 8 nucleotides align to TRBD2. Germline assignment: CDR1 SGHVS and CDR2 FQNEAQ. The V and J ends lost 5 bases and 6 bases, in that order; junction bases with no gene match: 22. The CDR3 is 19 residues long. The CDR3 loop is CASSPRLLAGPPGLDTQYF. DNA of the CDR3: TGTGCCAGCAGCCCTAGGCTTCTAGCGGGTCCTCCGGGTTTGGATACGCAGTATTTT.

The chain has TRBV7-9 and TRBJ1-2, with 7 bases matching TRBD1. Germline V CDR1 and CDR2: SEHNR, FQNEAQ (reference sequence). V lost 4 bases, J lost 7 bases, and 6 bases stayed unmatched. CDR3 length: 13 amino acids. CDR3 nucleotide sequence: TGTGCCAGCAGCTCGGAGGGGGCAGGTGGCTACACCTTC. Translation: CASSSEGAGGYTF.

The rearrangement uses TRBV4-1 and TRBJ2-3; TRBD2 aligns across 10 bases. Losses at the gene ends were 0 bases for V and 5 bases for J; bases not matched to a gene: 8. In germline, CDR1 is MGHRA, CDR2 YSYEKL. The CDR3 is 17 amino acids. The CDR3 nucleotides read TGCGCCAGCAGCCAAGAAGTGAGCGGGGGGGCCGTAGATACGCAGTATTTT. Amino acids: CASSQEVSGGAVDTQYF.

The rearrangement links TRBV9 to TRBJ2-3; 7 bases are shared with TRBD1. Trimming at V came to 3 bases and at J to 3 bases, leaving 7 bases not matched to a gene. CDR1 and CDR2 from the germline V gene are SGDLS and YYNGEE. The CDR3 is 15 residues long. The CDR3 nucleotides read TGTGCCAGCAGCGCCACGGCAGGGGGTACAGATACGCAGTATTTT. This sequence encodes CASSATAGGTDTQYF.

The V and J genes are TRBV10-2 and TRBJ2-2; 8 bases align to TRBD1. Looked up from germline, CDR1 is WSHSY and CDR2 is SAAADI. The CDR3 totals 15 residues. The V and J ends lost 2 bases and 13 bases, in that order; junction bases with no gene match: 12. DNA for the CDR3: TGCGCCAGCAGTGAGCCGGGACAGGTTCGAAGTGCGCTGTTTTTT. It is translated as CASSEPGQVRSALFF.

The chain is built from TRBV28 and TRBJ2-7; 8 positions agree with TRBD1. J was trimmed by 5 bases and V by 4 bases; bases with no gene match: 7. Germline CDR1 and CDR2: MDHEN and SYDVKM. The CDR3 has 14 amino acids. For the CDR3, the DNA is TGTGCCAGCAGTTCTGGACAGGGTCCCCACGAGCAGTACTTC. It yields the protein CASSSGQGPHEQYF.

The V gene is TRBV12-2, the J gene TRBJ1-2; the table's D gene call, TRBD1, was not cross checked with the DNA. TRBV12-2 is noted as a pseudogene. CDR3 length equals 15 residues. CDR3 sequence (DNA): TGTGCAAGTCGCTTAGTTGGGCCCGATAACTATGGCTACACCTTC. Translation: CASRLVGPDNYGYTF.

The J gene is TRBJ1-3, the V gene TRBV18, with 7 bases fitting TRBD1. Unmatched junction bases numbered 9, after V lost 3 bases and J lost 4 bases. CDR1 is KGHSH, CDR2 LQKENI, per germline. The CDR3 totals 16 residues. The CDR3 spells CASSPVDRATGNTIYF. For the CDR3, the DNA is TGTGCCAGCTCACCGGTCGACAGGGCCACCGGAAACACCATATATTTT.

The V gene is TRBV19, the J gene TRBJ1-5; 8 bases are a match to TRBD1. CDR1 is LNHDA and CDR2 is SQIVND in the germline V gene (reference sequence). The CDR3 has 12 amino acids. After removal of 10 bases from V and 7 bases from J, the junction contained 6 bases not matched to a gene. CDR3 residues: CATRTGRQPQHF. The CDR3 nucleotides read TGTGCCACCCGGACAGGGCGGCAGCCCCAGCATTTT.

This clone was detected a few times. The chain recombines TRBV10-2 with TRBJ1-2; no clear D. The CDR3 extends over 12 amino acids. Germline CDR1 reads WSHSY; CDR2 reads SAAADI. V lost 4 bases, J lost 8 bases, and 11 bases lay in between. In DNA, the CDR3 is TGCGCCAGCAGTGCGTCCCGAGAGGGCTACACCTTC. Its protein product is CASSASREGYTF.

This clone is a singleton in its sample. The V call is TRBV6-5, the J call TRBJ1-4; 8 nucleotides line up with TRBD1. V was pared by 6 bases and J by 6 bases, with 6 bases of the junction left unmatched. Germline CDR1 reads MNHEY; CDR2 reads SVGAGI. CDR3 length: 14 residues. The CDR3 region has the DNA TGTGCCAGCAGCGTGGACAGGGCAGATGAAAAACTGTTTTTT. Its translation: CASSVDRADEKLFF.